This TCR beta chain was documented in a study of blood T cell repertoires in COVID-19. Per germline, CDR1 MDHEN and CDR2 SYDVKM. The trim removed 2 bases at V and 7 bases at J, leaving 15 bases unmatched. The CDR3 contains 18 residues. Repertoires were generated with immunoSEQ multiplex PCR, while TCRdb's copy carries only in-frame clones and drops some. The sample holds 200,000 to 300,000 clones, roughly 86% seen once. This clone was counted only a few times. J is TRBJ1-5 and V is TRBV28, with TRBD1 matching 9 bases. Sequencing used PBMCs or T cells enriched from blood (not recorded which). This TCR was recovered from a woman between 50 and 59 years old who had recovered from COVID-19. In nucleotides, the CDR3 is TGTGCCAGCAGTTTAAGGTTTTCGGGACAGGGTCTCGGGCAGCCCCAGCATTTT. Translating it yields CASSLRFSGQGLGQPQHF.